This T cell receptor beta chain was found in a study of OX40 agonist ivuxolimab in advanced cancers. On the study more broadly: Patients received the agonistic anti-OX40 (CD134) antibody ivuxolimab. Three patients responded partially, comprising one with hepatocellular carcinoma and two with cutaneous melanoma. General observations from the study: Both CD4+ and CD8+ T cell populations in blood had undergone clonal expansion by week 6 at 0.1 to 3.0 mg/kg.

As regards this clone: The antigen is unknown.

Baseline was the first blood sampling point, followed by cycle 4 day 1 and cycle 7 day 1. Sequenced by immunoSEQ multiplex PCR; TCRdb stores in-frame clones only, minus some. This table holds approximately 68,000 clones, 85% to 90% found once. The sample in question was CD4+ or CD8+ T cells sorted from blood, obtained in a trial of the OX40 agonist ivuxolimab. This clonotype originated in an adult with an advanced solid tumor such as melanoma, head and neck, liver or kidney cancer.

As DNA, the CDR3 is TGTGCCAGCAGTGCCGGCGGGGGTACGCAGTATTTT. Amino acids: CASSAGGGTQYF. The gene calls are TRBV25-1 and TRBJ2-3; 7 bases line up with TRBD2. In germline, CDR1 is MGHDK, CDR2 SYGVNS. This CDR3 region has 12 residues. V shed 4 bases and J 8 bases; nucleotides not matched to a gene: 3.